The 25 T cell receptor beta chains below were found in one sample sequenced in a study of blood T cell repertoires in COVID-19. Libraries were prepared by immunoSEQ multiplex PCR; TCRdb keeps only in-frame clonotypes and omits some of them. This table holds roughly 190,000 clones, 86% found once. Material for sequencing was peripheral blood. These TCRs come from a woman older than 75 in a cohort sampled during active or convalescent COVID-19.

The V and J genes are TRBV25-1 and TRBJ2-2, with TRBD1 as a possible D gene (6 bases). CDR3 length: 15 amino acids. CDR1 and CDR2 (germline): MGHDK, SYGVNS. Trimming stripped 10 bases from V and 2 bases from J, with 17 bases between. This CDR3 reads CATLKGHINTGELFF. CDR3 bases: TGTGCCACCTTAAAGGGACACATTAACACCGGGGAGCTGTTTTTT.

This chain connects TRBV6-5 to TRBJ2-7, with D uncertain. The ends were cut back, 7 bases at V and 0 bases at J, with 10 bases in the middle. CDR1 and CDR2 from the germline V gene are MNHEY and SVGAGI. This CDR3 is 13 amino acids long. The CDR3 sequence: CASKAASSYEQYV. The DNA of the CDR3 is TGTGCCAGCAAGGCAGCGAGCTCCTACGAGCAGTACGTC.

The chain joins TRBV19 to TRBJ1-4, with 8 bases that match TRBD1. Germline trimming cut 3 bases from V and 5 bases from J; bases unmatched to any gene: 2. The CDR3 contains 14 residues. Germline-derived CDR1 and CDR2 are LNHDA and SQIVND (reference sequence). For the CDR3, the DNA is TGTGCCAGTAGTATCAACAGGGGGAATGAAAAACTGTTTTTT. Its protein product is CASSINRGNEKLFF.

V and J are TRBV7-2 and TRBJ2-5; D unclear. Between the trimmed V and J ends, which lost 5 bases and 5 bases, there was a span of 18 bases. CDR3 length: 15 amino acids. Germline V lookup: CDR1 SGHTA, CDR2 FQGNSA. For the CDR3, the DNA is TGTGCCAGCAGCCCATCCCAACGAGCTTGGGAGACCCAGTACTTC. This encodes CASSPSQRAWETQYF.

V usage is TRBV27 and J usage is TRBJ1-4, with a possible D match to TRBD1 (6 bases). The length of the CDR3 is 14 residues. Germline V gives CDR1 MNHEY, CDR2 SMNVEV (reference sequence). V was cut by 6 bases and J by 4 bases, with 12 bases left in between. The CDR3 nucleotides are TGTGCCAGCAGCCTGGACAGAATTAATGAAAAACTGTTTTTT. Translating it yields CASSLDRINEKLFF. The full variable domain, in which reference TRBV27 and TRBJ1-4 provide the parts outside the CDR3, is EAQVTQNPRYLITVTGKKLTVTCSQNMNHEYMSWYRQDPGLGLRQIYYSMNVEVTDKGDVPEGYKVSRKEKRNFPLILESPSPNQTSLYFCASSLDRINEKLFFGSGTQLSVL.

This chain uses TRBV19 with TRBJ1-5, with D perhaps matching TRBD1 (6 bases). The CDR3 is 15 amino acids. Trimming stripped 5 bases from V and 7 bases from J, with 18 bases between. Per germline, CDR1 LNHDA and CDR2 SQIVND (reference sequence). The CDR3 nucleotides are TGTGCCAGTAGTGACCAGGGGAATGCGGTCCAGCCCCAGCATTTT. This gives the protein CASSDQGNAVQPQHF.

V is TRBV5-1 and J is TRBJ1-5; D gene unclear. CDR1 and CDR2 (germline): SGHRS, YFSETQ. The germline V and J ends were trimmed by 1 base and 5 bases, with 7 bases remaining between them. There are 13 residues in the CDR3. CDR3 in DNA: TGCGCCAGCAGCTTGAATATCGATCAGCCCCAGCATTTT. This sequence encodes CASSLNIDQPQHF.

The DNA of the CDR3 is TGTGCCAGCAACCGGGGGGGGGCTGAGAACACTGAAGCTTTCTTT. Translation: CASNRGGAENTEAFF. J is TRBJ1-1 and V is TRBV5-4, with D possibly being TRBD1 (6 bases). V gave up 6 bases and J gave up 1 base, with 16 bases separating them. Germline CDR1 reads SGHNT; CDR2 reads YYREEE (reference sequence). The CDR3 sequence is 15 residues long.

The genes are TRBV12-3 or TRBV12-4 and TRBJ2-3; D not certain. The CDR3 sequence is 12 residues long. The V gene lost 3 bases and the J gene lost 1 base, with 2 bases spanning the gap. CDR3 sequence reads: CASSFGTDTQYF. The CDR3 DNA reads TGTGCCAGCAGTTTCGGCACAGATACGCAGTATTTT.

The genes are TRBV27 and TRBJ2-1, with 14 bases that match TRBD2. The CDR3 runs 16 residues. V shed 5 bases, J shed 4 bases, and the junction held 4 bases outside the gene matches. Per the germline V gene, CDR1 is MNHEY and CDR2 is SMNVEV (reference sequence). In DNA, the CDR3 is TGTGCCAGCAGTCCCGGGACTAGCGGGAGTTACAATGAGCAGTTCTTC. Translated, it gives CASSPGTSGSYNEQFF.

The chain carries TRBV18 and TRBJ2-5, with 7 bases matching TRBD2. The V gene end was trimmed by 3 bases and the J gene end by 1 base; junction bases not matched to a gene: 8. The CDR3 is made up of 16 amino acids. Germline loops: CDR1 KGHSH, CDR2 LQKENI. The CDR3 DNA is TGTGCCAGCTCACCTCCAGCTAGCGGTCCCCAAGAGACCCAGTACTTC. This codes for CASSPPASGPQETQYF.

A few counts support this clone. The rearrangement joins TRBV19 to TRBJ1-2, with D maybe TRBD1 (6 bases). CDR3 length equals 17 residues. The germline V gene has CDR1 LNHDA and CDR2 SQIVND (reference sequence). The germline V and J ends were trimmed by 6 bases and 6 bases, with 26 bases remaining between them. The DNA of the CDR3 is TGTGCCAGTAGCCGGCAAGGGGGGATCGGGAGGGGCCATGGCTACACCTTC. Protein sequence: CASSRQGGIGRGHGYTF.

V is TRBV27 and J is TRBJ2-5; 8 bases match TRBD2. Unmatched junction bases numbered 9, after V lost 6 bases and J lost 3 bases. The CDR3 is 15 amino acids. Germline CDR1 and CDR2: MNHEY and SMNVEV (reference sequence). Here the CDR3 DNA reads TGTGCCAGCAGACAGCGGGAGCTCCCGGAAGAGACCCAGTACTTC. Its protein product is CASRQRELPEETQYF.

This chain links TRBV21-1 with TRBJ1-3; the table calls TRBD1, which could not be checked here. TRBV21-1 is an annotated pseudogene. The CDR3 covers 17 residues. CDR3 coding DNA: TGTGCCAGCAGCAAAAGGGTGGGAAAGACAGCCGGAAACACCATATATTTT. The encoded protein is CASSKRVGKTAGNTIYF.

The rearrangement joins TRBV30 to TRBJ1-5, with D unclear. CDR3 length: 14 residues. V lost 3 bases to trimming and J lost 2 bases, with 11 bases between them. Germline V lookup: CDR1 GTSNPN, CDR2 SVGIG (reference sequence). The DNA for the CDR3 is TGTGCCTGGAGGAACCCCGGGGGCAATCAGCCCCAGCATTTT. This translates into CAWRNPGGNQPQHF.

CDR3 in DNA: TGTGCCTGGAGTTGGAGTCGAGCAACTAATGAAAAACTGTTTTTT. It specifies CAWSWSRATNEKLFF. The chain has TRBV30 and TRBJ1-4; D unresolved. Germline assignment: CDR1 GTSNPN and CDR2 SVGIG (reference sequence). The CDR3 has 15 residues. Trimming removed 2 bases at V and 0 bases at J, with 10 bases between. The full variable domain, with the rest looked up from reference TRBV30 and TRBJ1-4, is SQTIHQWPATLVQPVGSPLSLECTVEGTSNPNLYWYRQAAGRGLQLLFYSVGIGQISSEVPQNLSASRPQDRQFILSSKKLLLSDSGFYLCAWSWSRATNEKLFFGSGTQLSVL.

The J gene is TRBJ1-5, the V gene TRBV11-2; 10 bases match TRBD1. The V gene's germline CDR1 is SGHAT and CDR2 FQNNGV. CDR3 size: 16 residues. V trimming: 1 base; J trimming: 5 bases; junction bases outside the gene matches: 5. CDR3 amino acids: CASSLGKTGGDQPQHF. CDR3 DNA: TGTGCCAGCAGCTTAGGAAAGACAGGGGGCGATCAGCCCCAGCATTTT.

This chain uses TRBV11-2 with TRBJ2-7; TRBD2 is a possible D gene (7 bases). The V end was cut by 3 bases, the J end by 6 bases, with 9 bases between. CDR1 is SGHAT and CDR2 is FQNNGV in the germline V gene. CDR3 length: 12 residues. The CDR3 region has the DNA TGTGCCAGCAGCTTCGGGGGGCCCGAGCAGTACGTC. It encodes CASSFGGPEQYV.

The rearrangement uses TRBV5-5 and TRBJ2-2, with 12 positions matching TRBD2. Germline V lookup: CDR1 SGHKS, CDR2 YYEKEE (reference sequence). The length of the CDR3 is 17 residues. The J segment lost 4 bases and the V segment lost 3 bases, leaving 7 bases of the junction unmatched. The CDR3 reads CASSWGLAGQRTGELFF. The CDR3 nucleotides read TGTGCCAGCAGCTGGGGACTAGCGGGCCAACGCACCGGGGAGCTGTTTTTT.

The chain is built from TRBV19 and TRBJ1-6, with D perhaps matching TRBD1 (5 bases). This CDR3 has 13 residues. The germline CDR1 and CDR2 sequences are LNHDA and SQIVND (reference sequence). Trimming shortened V by 6 bases and J by 11 bases, and 14 bases separated the two germline ends. The CDR3 nucleotides read TGTGCCAGTAGCTCTACAGGAGGGACACCCCTCCACTTT. It translates to CASSSTGGTPLHF.

The chain recombines TRBV3-1 (or the pseudogene TRBV3-2) with TRBJ2-5; 9 nucleotides match TRBD2. The CDR3 loop spans 19 amino acids. CDR1 and CDR2 from the germline V gene are LGHDT and YNNKEL (reference sequence). The ends lost 4 bases at V and 2 bases at J; junction bases unmatched: 17. The CDR3 loop reads CASSPRPPRLAANQETQYF. CDR3 nucleotides: TGTGCCAGCAGCCCCCGCCCTCCCCGACTAGCGGCCAATCAAGAGACCCAGTACTTC.

This clone is a singleton in its sample. The V gene is TRBV10-3, the J gene TRBJ2-7; tentative D call: TRBD1 (6 bases). V lost 4 bases and J 4 bases, leaving 17 bases between the germline ends. The CDR3 extends over 15 amino acids. Germline V gives CDR1 ENHRY, CDR2 SYGVKD. The CDR3 nucleotides are TGTGCCATCAGTGGAAGGGTGGACAGACCTTACGAGCAGTACTTC. This translates into CAISGRVDRPYEQYF.

As concerns this clone: The germline gene is not matched at one end of the junction; a read error may be the cause. This chain uses TRBV7-6 with TRBJ1-5; 7 nucleotides match TRBD1. The V gene's germline CDR1 is SGHVS and CDR2 FNYEAQ. The CDR3 runs to 16 residues. DNA for the CDR3: TGTGCCAGCGGCTTAGGGGGCGGCAGCCGCAATCAGCCCCAGCATTTT. It is translated as CASGLGGGSRNQPQHF.

The chain has TRBV6-5 and TRBJ1-2, with unresolved D. Germline V lookup: CDR1 MNHEY, CDR2 SVGAGI. Trimming removed 4 bases from V and 4 bases from J, with 10 bases in between. The CDR3 length is 13 residues. CDR3 region: CASSWRQSYGYTF. The CDR3 nucleotides are TGTGCCAGCAGTTGGCGGCAGAGCTATGGCTACACCTTC.

J is TRBJ2-2 and V is TRBV7-9; no clear D. The CDR3 is 13 amino acids. Trimming shortened V by 2 bases and J by 7 bases, and 8 bases separated the two germline ends. The germline V gene has CDR1 SEHNR and CDR2 FQNEAQ (reference sequence). The CDR3 nucleotides are TGTGCCAGCAGCTTAAGTGCCGGCGGGGAGCTGTTTTTT. The encoded protein is CASSLSAGGELFF.